These T cell receptor beta chains were read from a single sample in a study of T cells in Graves' hyperthyroidism and ophthalmopathy. One entry per CDR3 protein, called by TCRdb with MiXCR from the multiplex PCR reads. The sample has 700,000 or so distinct CDR3 sequences, 16% seen once. The specimen sequenced was blood. All receptors come from a man aged 18 to 35 with Graves' hyperthyroidism. Each CDR3 is given without its conserved first and last residue. Fields, in order: clone size, V gene, J gene, CDR3 protein. The listing skips clone size in some rows; elsewhere it reads once, few, many or a size class.

many	TRBV7-3	TRBJ2-5	ASSAGGQETQY
few	TRBV27	TRBJ2-2	ASKSGMGTGGLF
few	TRBV9	TRBJ2-3	ASSVEAGTDTQY
once	TRBV5-1	TRBJ2-5	ASSDRDRGQETQY
.	TRBV11-2	TRBJ1-5	ASSSRIAGQPQH
few	TRBV30	TRBJ2-4	AWSGGNRAKNIQY
few	TRBV11-3	TRBJ1-3	ASSPSRGGNTIY
many	TRBV28	TRBJ2-7	ASSPSGSYEQY
many	TRBV18	TRBJ1-6	ASSPPGQGNSPLH
many	TRBV28	TRBJ2-7	ASSSGQGYEQY